Included here is one T cell receptor beta chain sequence, with context. Its antigen is unknown. Other DNA sequences within the sample encode an identical CDR3. TCRdb keeps only in-frame clones here, not all; method: immunoSEQ multiplex PCR. The sample contains 120,000 to 150,000 clones, 91% of which appear only once. These data come from a study of T cell responses to AZD1222 COVID-19 vaccine. The study, taken as a whole, reports: Donors were chiefly white British, with a greater number of females, and clonal diversity was perhaps underestimated. Unmutated variant regions are reportedly targeted by nearly half of spike-specific TCRs. Regions 160-218 and 743-854 held dominance among vaccine-associated CD4 TCRs, which spanned spike.

Germline values: CDR1 LNHDA, CDR2 SQIVND (reference sequence). V was shortened by 3 bases and J by 2 bases, with 10 bases between the two germline ends. The CDR3 contains 14 residues. The TCR sequence derives from an adult in good health. The chain is built from TRBV19 and TRBJ2-5; D is uncertain. The specimen comprised peripheral blood, sampled on day 0 of AZD1222 vaccination. The DNA for the CDR3 is TGTGCCAGTAGTATCCCGGGTCTTCAAGAGACCCAGTACTTC. It is translated as CASSIPGLQETQYF.